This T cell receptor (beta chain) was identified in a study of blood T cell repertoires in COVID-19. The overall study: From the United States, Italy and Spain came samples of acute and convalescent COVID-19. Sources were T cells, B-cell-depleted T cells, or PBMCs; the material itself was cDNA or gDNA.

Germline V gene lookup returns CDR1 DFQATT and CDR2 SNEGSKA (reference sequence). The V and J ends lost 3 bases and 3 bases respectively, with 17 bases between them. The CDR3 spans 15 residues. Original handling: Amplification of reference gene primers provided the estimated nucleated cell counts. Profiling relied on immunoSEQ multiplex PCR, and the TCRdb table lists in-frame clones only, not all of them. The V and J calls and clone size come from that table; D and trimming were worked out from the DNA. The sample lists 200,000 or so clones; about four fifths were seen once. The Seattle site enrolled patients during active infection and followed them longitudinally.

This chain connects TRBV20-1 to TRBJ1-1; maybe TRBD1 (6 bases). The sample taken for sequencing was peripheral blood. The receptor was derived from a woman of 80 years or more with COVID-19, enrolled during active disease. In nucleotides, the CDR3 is TGCAGTGCTAGTGGGGGGTCGCAGGGGTACACTGAAGCTTTCTTT. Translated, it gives CSASGGSQGYTEAFF.